This T cell receptor (beta chain) was sequenced for a study of blood T cell repertoires in COVID-19. Study information: There were acute and convalescent COVID-19 samples, and they came from the United States, Italy and Spain. Sample material is recorded as cDNA or gDNA derived from T cells, B-cell-depleted T cells, or PBMCs.

The CDR3 covers 16 residues. Germline V gene lookup returns CDR1 SGHNT and CDR2 YYREEE (reference sequence). The V gene end was trimmed by 3 bases and the J gene end by 5 bases; junction bases not matched to a gene: 12. In the authors' workflow: Amplification with reference gene primers provided the estimates of nucleated cell counts. Repertoires were generated with immunoSEQ multiplex PCR, while TCRdb's copy carries only in-frame clones and drops some. V, J and clone size are those of that table, while D and trimming were read from the DNA. The sample carries roughly 55,000 clones, around 87% recorded once.

The material sequenced was peripheral blood. The sequence came from a man between 60 and 70 years old with active or convalescent COVID-19. J is TRBJ2-5 and V is TRBV5-4; TRBD1 matches 8 bases. CDR3 sequence reads: CASSWMLGQGGETQYF. CDR3 coding DNA: TGTGCCAGCAGCTGGATGTTAGGACAGGGCGGGGAGACCCAGTACTTC.